Listed below are T cell receptor beta chains from one sample, sequenced in a study of early T cells in non-severe SARS-CoV-2 infection. MiXCR was run by TCRdb on the 5' RACE reads, yielding one entry per CDR3 protein. The sample records about 40,000 distinct CDR3 sequences, 4.5% to 5% being singletons. Sequencing was performed on whole blood. These receptors all come from an adult who was a healthcare worker with PCR-confirmed SARS-CoV-2 infection or an uninfected control (not recorded which). CDR3s include the opening cysteine and the closing phenylalanine or tryptophan. Fields, in order: J gene, V gene, CDR3 protein.

>TRBJ2-7|TRBV18
CASSPRTGGFYEQYF
>TRBJ2-5|TRBV11-2
CASSRGDHETQYF
>TRBJ2-7|TRBV6-2/TRBV6-3
CASSHFGTGTRNEQYF
>TRBJ2-7|TRBV7-9
CASSLGLASVGEQYF
>TRBJ1-5|TRBV19
CASSITDDQPQHF
>TRBJ1-1|TRBV29-1
CSVPQGLNTEAFF
>TRBJ2-1|TRBV20-1
CSAIVYLEQFF
>TRBJ2-1|TRBV28
CASSDPGTRGDEQFF
>TRBJ1-4|TRBV6-6
CVSTGRREANEKLFF
>TRBJ1-5|TRBV7-8
CASSLVAAGLQPQHF
>TRBJ1-6|TRBV12-3/TRBV12-4
CASSKTGGASLRSPLHF
>TRBJ1-6|TRBV30
CAWSPTPGAYNSPLHF
>TRBJ1-1|TRBV20-1
CSASEQGSYTEAFF
>TRBJ2-2|TRBV29-1
CSVRLAGGAGELFF
>TRBJ2-3|TRBV12-3/TRBV12-4
CASSSSGSTDTQYF
>TRBJ2-7|TRBV27
CASSFSLVSEQYF
>TRBJ2-7|TRBV28
CASSPLSTYEQYF